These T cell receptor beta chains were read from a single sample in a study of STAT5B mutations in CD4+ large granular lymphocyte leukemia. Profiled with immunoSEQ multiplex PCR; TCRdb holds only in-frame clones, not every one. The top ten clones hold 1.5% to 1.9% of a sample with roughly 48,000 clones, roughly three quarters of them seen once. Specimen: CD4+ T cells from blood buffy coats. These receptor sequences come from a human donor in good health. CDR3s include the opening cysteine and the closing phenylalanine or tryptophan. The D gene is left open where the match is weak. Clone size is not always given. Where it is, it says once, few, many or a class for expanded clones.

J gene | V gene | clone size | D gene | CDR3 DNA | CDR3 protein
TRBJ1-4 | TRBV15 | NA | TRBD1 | TGTGCCACCAGCAGGGACAGGGGGCCCTCCGAAAAACTGTTTTTT | CATSRDRGPSEKLFF
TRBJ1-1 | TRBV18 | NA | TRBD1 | TGTGCCAGCTCCCGGAACACGGGACAGGGTTTCCCAACTGAAGCTTTCTTT | CASSRNTGQGFPTEAFF
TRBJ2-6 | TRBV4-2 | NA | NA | TGTGCCAGCAGCCAAGTTGTGAGCTCTGGGGCCAACGTCCTGACTTTC | CASSQVVSSGANVLTF
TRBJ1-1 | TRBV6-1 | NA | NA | TGTGCCAGCAGTGAAGTGGGCCTGAACACTGAAGCTTTCTTT | CASSEVGLNTEAFF
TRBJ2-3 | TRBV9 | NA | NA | TGTGCCAGCAGCGTGGGTCGGGCGCCTTCCACAGATACGCAGTATTTT | CASSVGRAPSTDTQYF
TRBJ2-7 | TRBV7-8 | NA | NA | TGTGCCAGCAGCTTAGAGGAGGCAGTTGGCTACGAGCAGTACTTC | CASSLEEAVGYEQYF
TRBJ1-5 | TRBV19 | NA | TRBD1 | TGTGCCAGTAATCCCCAGGGACAGGTGGGTCAGCCCCAGCATTTT | CASNPQGQVGQPQHF
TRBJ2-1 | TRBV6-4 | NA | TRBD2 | TGTGCCAGCAGTGACTCTCAGCGGGGAAGGCGAGACAATGAGCAGTTCTTC | CASSDSQRGRRDNEQFF
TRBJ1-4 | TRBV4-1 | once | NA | TGCGCCAGCAGCCCCGGGCCGGGTGAAGAAAAACTGTTTTTT | CASSPGPGEEKLFF
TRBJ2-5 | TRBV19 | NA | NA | TGTGCCAGTAGTATATGGGGGAACCAAGAGACCCAGTACTTC | CASSIWGNQETQYF
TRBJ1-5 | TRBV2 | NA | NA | TGTGCCAGCGAAGGCCAGGGGATAGGTCAGCCCCAGCATTTT | CASEGQGIGQPQHF
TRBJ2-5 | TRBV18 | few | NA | TGTGCCAGCTCACCAGGAGGGGTTCAAGAGACCCAGTACTTC | CASSPGGVQETQYF
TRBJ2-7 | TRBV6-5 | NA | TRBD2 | TGTGCCAGCAGTTTCGGACTAGCGGGGGGGGTGAGCGAGCAGTACTTC | CASSFGLAGGVSEQYF
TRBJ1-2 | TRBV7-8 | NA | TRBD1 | TGTGCCAGCAGCAGCGGACAGGGGGCGTATGGCTACACCTTC | CASSSGQGAYGYTF
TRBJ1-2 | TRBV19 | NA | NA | TGTGCCAGTGGCCGGGGGTCGCCAGGGGCTAACTATGGCTACACCTTC | CASGRGSPGANYGYTF
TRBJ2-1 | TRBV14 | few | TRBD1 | TGTGCCAGCAGCCAGGGCAGGACCGCACAGGGGGAGCAGTTCTTC | CASSQGRTAQGEQFF
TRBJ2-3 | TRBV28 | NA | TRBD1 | TGTGCCAGTTTCCGGGGACAGAGCACAGATACGCAGTATTTT | CASFRGQSTDTQYF
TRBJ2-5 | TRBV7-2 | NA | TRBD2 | TGTGCCAGCAGCTTAGGTAGCGGGGGGTACATTGGAGAGACCCAGTACTTC | CASSLGSGGYIGETQYF
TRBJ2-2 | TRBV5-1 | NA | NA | TGCGCCAGCAGCCTCAGGGGGGATAACACCGGGGAGCTGTTTTTT | CASSLRGDNTGELFF
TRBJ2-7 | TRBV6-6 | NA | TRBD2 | TGTGCCAGCAGTTACGATTTTAGCGGGAGCTCCTACGAGCAGTACTTC | CASSYDFSGSSYEQYF
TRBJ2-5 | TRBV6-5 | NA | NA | TGTGCCAGCAGTTACTCGATCATGGAGACCCAGTACTTC | CASSYSIMETQYF
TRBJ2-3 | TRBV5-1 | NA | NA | TGCGCCAGCAGCTTCACAGATACGCAGTATTTT | CASSFTDTQYF
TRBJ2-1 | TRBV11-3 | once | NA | TGTGCCAGCAGCGCTTCCCAAGGCGCCTACAATGAGCAGTTCTTC | CASSASQGAYNEQFF
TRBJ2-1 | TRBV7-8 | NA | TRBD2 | TGTGCCAGCAGCTTAGGGGCCCCTAGCGGGGGCCACTACAATGAGCAGTTCTTC | CASSLGAPSGGHYNEQFF
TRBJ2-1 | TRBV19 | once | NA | TGTGCCAGTCGATCCCTTGGCGGGGAGTCCTACAATGAGCAGTTCTTC | CASRSLGGESYNEQFF
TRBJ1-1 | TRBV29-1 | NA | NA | TGCAGCGCCCGATATGGGGGCCGAGACACTGAAGCTTTCTTT | CSARYGGRDTEAFF
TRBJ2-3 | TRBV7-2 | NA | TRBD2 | TGTGCCAGCAGCTTAGGCCCAGCGGGGGGCGGTACGCAGTATTTT | CASSLGPAGGGTQYF
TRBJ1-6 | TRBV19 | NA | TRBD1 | TGTGCCGTGGGACAGGAAAACTCCTATAATTCACCCCTCCACTTT | CAVGQENSYNSPLHF
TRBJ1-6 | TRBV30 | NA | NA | TGTGCCTGGATGGTTGGGGGGGCCGGTAATTCACCCCTCCACTTT | CAWMVGGAGNSPLHF
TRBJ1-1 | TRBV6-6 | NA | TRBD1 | TGTGCCAGCAATAGACAGGGTTACACTGAAGCTTTCTTT | CASNRQGYTEAFF
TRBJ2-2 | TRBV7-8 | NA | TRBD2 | TGTGCCAGCAGCTTTACTAGCGGGGGAGGCGGGGAGCTGTTTTTT | CASSFTSGGGGELFF
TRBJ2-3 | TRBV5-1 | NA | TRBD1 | TGCGCCAGCAGCTTGGGGAGGACAGGGGGCGAGGGTACGCAGTATTTT | CASSLGRTGGEGTQYF
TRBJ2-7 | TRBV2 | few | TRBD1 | TGTGCCACAAGCCGGGACAGCTCCTACGAGCAGTACTTC | CATSRDSSYEQYF
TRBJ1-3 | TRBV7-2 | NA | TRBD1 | TGTGCCAGCAGCTCGTCGACAGGGGTAGGAAACACCATATATTTT | CASSSSTGVGNTIYF
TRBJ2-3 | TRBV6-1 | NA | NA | TGTGCCAGCAGAGCAGCTACGCAGTATTTT | CASRAATQYF
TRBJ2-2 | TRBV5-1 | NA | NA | TGCGCCAGCAGCTTGGTTGCCAACGAGGGCACCGGGGAGCTGTTTTTT | CASSLVANEGTGELFF
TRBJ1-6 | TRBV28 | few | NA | TGTGCCAGCAGTTCCGTCGGACGGAGTTATAATTCACCCCTCCACTTT | CASSSVGRSYNSPLHF
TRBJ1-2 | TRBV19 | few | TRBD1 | TGTGCCAGTACCCAGGGGGGAAGAGACTATGGCTACACCTTC | CASTQGGRDYGYTF
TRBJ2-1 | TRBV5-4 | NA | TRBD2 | TGTGCCAGCAGCCAGGACGGGGTGCTAGCGGGGGGGCACAATGAGCAGTTCTTC | CASSQDGVLAGGHNEQFF
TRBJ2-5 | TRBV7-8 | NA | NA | TGTGCCAGCAGCTTTGGGTCTAGTGAGTCCAAGTACTTC | CASSFGSSESKYF
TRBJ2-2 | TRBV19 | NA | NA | TGTGCCAGTAGTTTACGGGCAACCGGGGAGCTGTTTTTT | CASSLRATGELFF